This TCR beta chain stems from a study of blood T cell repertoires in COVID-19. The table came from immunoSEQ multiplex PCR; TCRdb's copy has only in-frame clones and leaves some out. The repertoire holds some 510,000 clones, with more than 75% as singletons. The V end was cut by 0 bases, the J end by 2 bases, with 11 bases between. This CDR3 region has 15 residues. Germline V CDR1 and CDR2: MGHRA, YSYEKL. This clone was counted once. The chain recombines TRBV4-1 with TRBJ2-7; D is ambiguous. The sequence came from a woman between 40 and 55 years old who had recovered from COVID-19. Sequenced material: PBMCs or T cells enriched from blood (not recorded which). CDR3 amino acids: CASSQDWPAPYEQYF. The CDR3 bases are TGCGCCAGCAGCCAAGATTGGCCAGCGCCCTACGAGCAGTACTTC.